This T cell receptor (beta chain) derives from a study of T cell responses to AZD1222 COVID-19 vaccine. About the research overall: Second-dose intervals near 4 or 12 weeks were combined.

This CDR3 is built from 16 residues. Germline CDR1 SGHDT, CDR2 YYEEEE. With V trimmed by 2 bases and J by 2 bases, 6 bases remained unmatched. The table came from immunoSEQ multiplex PCR; TCRdb's copy has only in-frame clones and leaves some out. The table shows approximately 190,000 clones, with 94% occurring only once. The receptor's source is an adult in good health. The source material was peripheral blood, sampled on day 0 of AZD1222 vaccination. The chain is built from TRBV5-6 and TRBJ2-1; the match to TRBD1 covers 8 bases. CDR3 nucleotide sequence: TGTGCCAGCAGCTTTGCGGACAGGGCTACCTACAATGAGCAGTTCTTC. It specifies CASSFADRATYNEQFF.